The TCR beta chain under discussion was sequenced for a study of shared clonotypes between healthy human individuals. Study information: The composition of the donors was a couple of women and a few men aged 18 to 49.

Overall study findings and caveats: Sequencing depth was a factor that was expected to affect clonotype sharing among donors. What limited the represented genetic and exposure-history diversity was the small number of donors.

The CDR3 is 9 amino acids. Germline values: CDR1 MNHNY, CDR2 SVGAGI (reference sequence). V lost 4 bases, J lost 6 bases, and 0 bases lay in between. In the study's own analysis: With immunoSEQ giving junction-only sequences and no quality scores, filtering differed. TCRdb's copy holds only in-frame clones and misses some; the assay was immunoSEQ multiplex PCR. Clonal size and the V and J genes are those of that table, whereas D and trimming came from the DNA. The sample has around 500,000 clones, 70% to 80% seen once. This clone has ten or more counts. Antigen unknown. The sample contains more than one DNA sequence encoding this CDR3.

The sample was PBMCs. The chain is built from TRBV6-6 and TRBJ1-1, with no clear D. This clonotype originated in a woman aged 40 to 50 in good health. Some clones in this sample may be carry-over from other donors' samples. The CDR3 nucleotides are TGTGCCAGCAGTTCTGAAGCTTTCTTT. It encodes CASSSEAFF.